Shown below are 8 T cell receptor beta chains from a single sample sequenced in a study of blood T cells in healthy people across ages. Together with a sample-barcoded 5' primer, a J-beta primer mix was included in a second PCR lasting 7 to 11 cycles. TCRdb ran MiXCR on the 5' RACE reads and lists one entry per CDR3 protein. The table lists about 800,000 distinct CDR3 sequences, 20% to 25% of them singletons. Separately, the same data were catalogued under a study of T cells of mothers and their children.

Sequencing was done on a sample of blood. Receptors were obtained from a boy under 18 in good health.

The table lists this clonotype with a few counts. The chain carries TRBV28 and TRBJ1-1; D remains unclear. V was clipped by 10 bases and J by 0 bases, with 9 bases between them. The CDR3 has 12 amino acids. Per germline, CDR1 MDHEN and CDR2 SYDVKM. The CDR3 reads CATLWVNTEAFF. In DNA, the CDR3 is TGTGCCACCCTGTGGGTGAACACTGAAGCTTTCTTT.

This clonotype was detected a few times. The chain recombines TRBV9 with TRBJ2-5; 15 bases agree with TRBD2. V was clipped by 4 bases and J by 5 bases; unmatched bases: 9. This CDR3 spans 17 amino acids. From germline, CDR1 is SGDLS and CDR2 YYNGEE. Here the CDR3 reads CASSPGGLAGGRETQYF. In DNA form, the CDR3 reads TGTGCCAGCAGCCCCGGCGGACTAGCGGGGGGGCGTGAGACCCAGTACTTC.

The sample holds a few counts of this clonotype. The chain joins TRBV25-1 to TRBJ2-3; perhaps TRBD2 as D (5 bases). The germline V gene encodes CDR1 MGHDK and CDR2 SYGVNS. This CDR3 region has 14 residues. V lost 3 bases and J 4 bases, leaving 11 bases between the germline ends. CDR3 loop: CASSDPGVSDTQYF. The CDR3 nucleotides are TGTGCCAGCAGTGATCCCGGGGTTTCAGATACGCAGTATTTT.

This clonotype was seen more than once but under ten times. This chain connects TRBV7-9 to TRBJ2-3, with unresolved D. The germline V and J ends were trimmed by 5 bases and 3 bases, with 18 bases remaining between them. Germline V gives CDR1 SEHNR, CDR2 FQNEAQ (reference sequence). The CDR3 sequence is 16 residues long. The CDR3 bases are TGTGCCAGCAGCGCCCAGACGGCTAGTAAAACAGATACGCAGTATTTT. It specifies CASSAQTASKTDTQYF.

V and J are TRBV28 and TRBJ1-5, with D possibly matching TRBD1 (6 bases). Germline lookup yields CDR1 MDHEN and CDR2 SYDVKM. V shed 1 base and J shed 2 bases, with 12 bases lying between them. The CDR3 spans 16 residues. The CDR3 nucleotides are TGTGCCAGCAGTTTATTTACAGGGAGCGGCAATCAGCCCCAGCATTTT. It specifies CASSLFTGSGNQPQHF.

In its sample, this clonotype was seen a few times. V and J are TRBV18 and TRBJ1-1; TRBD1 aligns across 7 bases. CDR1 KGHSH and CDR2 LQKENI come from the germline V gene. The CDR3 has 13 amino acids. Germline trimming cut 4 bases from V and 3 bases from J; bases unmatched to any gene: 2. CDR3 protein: CASSLGQDTEAFF. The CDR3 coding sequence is TGTGCCAGCTCACTCGGACAGGACACTGAAGCTTTCTTT.

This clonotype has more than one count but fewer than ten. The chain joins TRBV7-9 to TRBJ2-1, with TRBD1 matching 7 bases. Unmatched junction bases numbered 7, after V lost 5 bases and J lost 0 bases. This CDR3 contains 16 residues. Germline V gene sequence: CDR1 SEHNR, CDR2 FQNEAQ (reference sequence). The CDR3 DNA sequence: TGTGCCAGCAGCGTGACAGGGCCCAGCTCCTACAATGAGCAGTTCTTC. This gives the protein CASSVTGPSSYNEQFF.

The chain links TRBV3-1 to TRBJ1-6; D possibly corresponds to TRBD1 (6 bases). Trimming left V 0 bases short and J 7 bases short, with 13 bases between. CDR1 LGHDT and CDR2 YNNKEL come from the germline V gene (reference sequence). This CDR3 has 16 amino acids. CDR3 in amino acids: CASSQDPGGANSPLHF. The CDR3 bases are TGTGCCAGCAGCCAAGATCCGGGGGGCGCGAATTCACCCCTCCACTTT.